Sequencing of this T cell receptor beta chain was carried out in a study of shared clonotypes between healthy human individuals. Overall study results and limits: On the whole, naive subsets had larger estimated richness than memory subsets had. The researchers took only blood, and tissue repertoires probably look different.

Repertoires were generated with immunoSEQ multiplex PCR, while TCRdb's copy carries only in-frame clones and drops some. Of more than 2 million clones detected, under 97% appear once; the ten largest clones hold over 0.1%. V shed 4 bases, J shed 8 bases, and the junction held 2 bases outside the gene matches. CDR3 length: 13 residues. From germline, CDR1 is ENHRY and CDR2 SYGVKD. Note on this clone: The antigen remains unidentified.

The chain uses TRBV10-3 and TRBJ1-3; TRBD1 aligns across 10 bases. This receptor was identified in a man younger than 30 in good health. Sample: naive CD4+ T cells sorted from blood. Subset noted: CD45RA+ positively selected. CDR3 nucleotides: TGTGCCATCAGTGGACAGGGGGCGGACACCATATATTTT. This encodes CAISGQGADTIYF.